This is a list of T cell receptor beta chains from one sample in a study of T cells in Graves' hyperthyroidism and ophthalmopathy. Using its own MiXCR run on the multiplex PCR reads, TCRdb lists one record per CDR3 protein. The data hold roughly 510,000 distinct CDR3 sequences, with more than 20% observed a single time. Source material: blood. These TCRs come from a man aged 18 to 29 with Graves' hyperthyroidism. Both conserved end residues are part of each CDR3. The order of the fields is CDR3 length, V gene, J gene, clone size, D gene, CDR3 protein, CDR3 DNA. D genes are given only for firm matches. The size entry is marked missing in some rows and otherwise reads once, few, many or a size class.

13	TRBV11-2	TRBJ2-7	many	NA	CASSSGPRGEQYF	TGTGCCAGCAGCTCGGGACCGAGGGGCGAGCAGTACTTC
12	TRBV5-1	TRBJ1-1	many	NA	CASSDRTDEAFF	TGCGCCAGCAGCGATAGGACAGATGAAGCTTTCTTT
17	TRBV5-1	TRBJ2-7	many	TRBD2	CASSYSALAGGQGEQYF	TGCGCCAGCAGCTACTCTGCACTAGCGGGGGGCCAGGGCGAGCAGTACTTC
13	TRBV10-2	TRBJ1-1	many	NA	CASSDGRTTEAFF	TGCGCCAGCAGTGACGGTCGTACCACTGAAGCTTTCTTT
13	TRBV6-1	TRBJ1-1	NA	TRBD1	CAYRQGLNTEAFF	TGTGCCTATAGACAGGGTTTGAACACTGAAGCTTTCTTT
16	TRBV4-2	TRBJ2-2	few	TRBD2	CASSPRAGANTGELFF	TGTGCCAGCAGCCCCCGGGCGGGGGCGAACACCGGGGAGCTGTTTTTT
14	TRBV7-9	TRBJ2-2	few	TRBD2	CASSSGLEAGELFF	TGTGCCAGCAGCTCGGGACTAGAGGCCGGGGAGCTGTTTTTT
14	TRBV12-3/TRBV12-4	TRBJ2-7	many	NA	CASSFGIQPYEQYF	TGTGCCAGCAGTTTCGGAATCCAACCCTACGAGCAGTACTTC
12	TRBV6-5	TRBJ2-6	many	NA	CATSSGANVLTF	TGTGCCACCTCCTCTGGGGCCAACGTCCTGACTTTC
13	TRBV12-3/TRBV12-4	TRBJ1-5	NA	NA	CASSLTGFQPQHF	TGTGCCAGCAGCCTAACAGGGTTTCAGCCCCAGCATTTT
17	TRBV28	TRBJ2-7	many	TRBD2	CASSSSAFRGVMYEQYF	TGTGCCAGCAGTTCCTCAGCCTTCCGGGGGGTTATGTACGAGCAGTACTTC
14	TRBV3-1	TRBJ2-5	NA	NA	CASSQEPPGETQYF	TGTGCCAGCAGCCAAGAACCCCCCGGAGAGACCCAGTACTTC
15	TRBV24-1	TRBJ2-2	many	TRBD2	CATSDLGLATGELFF	TGTGCCACCAGTGATCTTGGACTAGCTACCGGGGAGCTGTTTTTT
16	TRBV6-1	TRBJ1-5	many	TRBD1	CASSREDRGLNQPQHF	TGTGCCAGCAGTCGCGAGGACAGGGGGCTCAATCAGCCCCAGCATTTT
15	TRBV20-1	TRBJ1-5	few	NA	CSARESANSNQPQHF	TGCAGTGCTAGAGAGTCTGCTAATAGCAATCAGCCCCAGCATTTT
18	TRBV27	TRBJ1-5	many	NA	CASSPLLSGIYSNQPQHF	TGTGCCAGCAGTCCGCTCCTCTCAGGGATTTATAGCAATCAGCCCCAGCATTTT
13	TRBV9	TRBJ1-2	many	NA	CASSGGGREGYTF	TGTGCCAGCAGCGGCGGAGGCAGAGAGGGCTACACCTTC
14	TRBV27	TRBJ2-7	many	NA	CASSFQLNSYEQYF	TGTGCCAGCAGTTTCCAGCTTAATTCCTACGAGCAGTACTTC
14	TRBV28	TRBJ1-3	many	NA	CASRAPSSGNTIYF	TGTGCCAGCAGAGCACCGAGCTCTGGAAACACCATATATTTT
13	TRBV6-5	TRBJ1-3	many	NA	CASSYNRDGTIYF	TGTGCCAGCAGTTACAACAGGGATGGCACCATATATTTT
17	TRBV4-1	TRBJ2-5	many	TRBD2	CASSQETCPGGAETQYF	TGCGCCAGCAGCCAAGAAACCTGTCCGGGAGGCGCAGAGACCCAGTACTTC
12	TRBV28	TRBJ2-7	many	NA	CASSPGVYEQYF	TGTGCCAGCAGTCCAGGGGTATACGAGCAGTACTTC
13	TRBV7-8	TRBJ1-2	few	NA	CASSLAFSEGYTF	TGTGCCAGCAGCTTAGCTTTTTCTGAGGGCTACACCTTC
14	TRBV27	TRBJ1-2	many	NA	CASTLSGHDYGYTF	TGTGCCAGCACACTGTCGGGGCACGACTATGGCTACACCTTC
18	TRBV6-2/TRBV6-3	TRBJ1-1	many	NA	CASSYPELASRRRTEAFF	TGTGCCAGCAGTTACCCCGAGCTGGCATCGAGGCGCCGCACTGAAGCTTTCTTT